This T cell receptor (beta chain) derives from a study of blood T cell repertoires in COVID-19. TCRdb keeps only in-frame clones here, not all; method: immunoSEQ multiplex PCR. Of around 63,000 clones in the sample, approximately 87% were seen once. Trimming cost V 4 bases and J 8 bases, with 29 bases left between them. CDR1 is LGHNT and CDR2 is FRNRAP in the germline V gene. The CDR3 sequence is 19 residues long. What was sequenced was peripheral blood. The TCR sequence derives from a man in his sixties with acute or convalescent COVID-19. The chain links TRBV12-5 to TRBJ1-4; D not resolved. CDR3 coding DNA: TGTGCTAGTGGTTCCCCCTTAGGACTTATTAATTCAACGGACGAAAAACTGTTTTTT. Protein product: CASGSPLGLINSTDEKLFF.